Listed below are T cell receptor beta chains from one sample, sequenced in a study of regulatory T cells in long-lasting Graves disease. TCRdb processed the multiplex PCR reads anew with MiXCR; each CDR3 protein has one entry. The table lists approximately 540,000 distinct CDR3 sequences, around 12% of them singletons. The sample was also linked to a second study, of T cells in Graves' hyperthyroidism and ophthalmopathy.

The material sequenced was peripheral blood mononuclear cells (PBMCs), taken at new diagnosis, from a patient treated with antithyroid drugs. The source is a woman aged 25 to 39 with Graves disease. The CDR3 runs from the conserved cysteine through the conserved F or W. The D gene is left open where the match is weak. For some rows the clone size is stated as once, few or many, or as a class when expanded; others skip it.

clone size: few
D gene: NA
V gene: TRBV19
J gene: TRBJ2-7
CDR3 DNA: TGTGCCAGTAGTATAGAAATGGGACCCTACGAGCAGTACTTC
CDR3 protein: CASSIEMGPYEQYF

clone size: NA
D gene: NA
V gene: TRBV6-2/TRBV6-3
J gene: TRBJ2-1
CDR3 DNA: TGTGCCAGCAGTTATAACCCCACTTTAGGAGGCGATGAGCAGTTCTTC
CDR3 protein: CASSYNPTLGGDEQFF

clone size: few
D gene: NA
V gene: TRBV7-3
J gene: TRBJ2-2
CDR3 DNA: TGTGCCAGCAGCTCCGGCGGGGTTGTCGGGGAGCTGTTTTTT
CDR3 protein: CASSSGGVVGELFF

clone size: NA
D gene: NA
V gene: TRBV6-1
J gene: TRBJ2-2
CDR3 DNA: TGTGCCAGCAATCCGGGAGTAGAGACCGGGGAGCTGTTTTTT
CDR3 protein: CASNPGVETGELFF

clone size: many
D gene: TRBD1
V gene: TRBV2
J gene: TRBJ1-5
CDR3 DNA: TGTGCCAGCAGTTCGGACAGGGCGGGCAATCAGCCCCAGCATTTT
CDR3 protein: CASSSDRAGNQPQHF

clone size: many
D gene: NA
V gene: TRBV9
J gene: TRBJ1-1
CDR3 DNA: TGTGCCAGCAGCTCCATGGGCACTGAAGCTTTCTTT
CDR3 protein: CASSSMGTEAFF

clone size: NA
D gene: NA
V gene: TRBV19
J gene: TRBJ1-5
CDR3 DNA: TGTGCCAGTAGTATAGGGGTCGTGAGCAATCAGCCCCAGCATTTT
CDR3 protein: CASSIGVVSNQPQHF

clone size: many
D gene: TRBD1
V gene: TRBV28
J gene: TRBJ2-1
CDR3 DNA: TGTGCCAGTAGAGAGTTAGGGCCGGGACAGGGATTCTATGAGCAGTTCTTC
CDR3 protein: CASRELGPGQGFYEQFF

clone size: many
D gene: NA
V gene: TRBV2
J gene: TRBJ1-2
CDR3 DNA: TGTGCCAGCAGTGCAAAGGCTAACTATGGCTACACCTTC
CDR3 protein: CASSAKANYGYTF

clone size: many
D gene: NA
V gene: TRBV11-2
J gene: TRBJ2-4
CDR3 DNA: TGTGCCAGCAGCTTAGGGTGGGAGGACATTCAGTACTTC
CDR3 protein: CASSLGWEDIQYF

clone size: many
D gene: TRBD1
V gene: TRBV12-3/TRBV12-4
J gene: TRBJ2-1
CDR3 DNA: TGTGCCAGCAGCGCCGGGACAGGGGGCATCATCGAGCAGTTCTTC
CDR3 protein: CASSAGTGGIIEQFF

clone size: many
D gene: TRBD1
V gene: TRBV12-3/TRBV12-4
J gene: TRBJ2-3
CDR3 DNA: TGTGCCAGCCGAGGAGGGCAGGGGGCAGGAGATACGCAGTATTTT
CDR3 protein: CASRGGQGAGDTQYF